The rows below give T cell receptor beta chains drawn from one sample of a study of T cell repertoires in cytomegalovirus infection. TCRdb recomputed calls from the reads with MiXCR, one row per CDR3 protein. Among about a million distinct CDR3 sequences listed, around 30% were seen once. These receptors have no identified antigens. The sample here was cultured CD8+ T cells from PBMCs, taken from culture after CMV antigen stimulation. Every receptor here comes from a human donor in good health (CMV status not recorded). Some clones in this sample may be carry-over from other donors' samples. Each CDR3 is given with its conserved first and last residue. The D gene is left open where the match is weak. Clone size is shown for a subset of rows, as once, few, many or a class of expanded clone.

>TRBJ2-3|15|TRBV6-5|few|NA
TGTGCCAGCAGGGGCAGGGACGATCGCACAGATACGCAGTATTTT
CASRGRDDRTDTQYF
>TRBJ1-3|16|TRBV7-2|many|TRBD1
TGTGCCAGCAGCATAGGACAGGCCGCCTCTGGAAACACCATATATTTT
CASSIGQAASGNTIYF
>TRBJ2-5|16|TRBV7-9|many|TRBD2
TGTGCCAGCAGCTTAGGCCTAGCGGGAAACCAAGAGACCCAGTACTTC
CASSLGLAGNQETQYF
>TRBJ2-1|15|TRBV27|many|TRBD2
TGTGCCAGCAGACCTCTAGCGGGGATTTACAATGAGCAGTTCTTC
CASRPLAGIYNEQFF
>TRBJ2-5|14|TRBV6-6|few|NA
TGTGCCAGCAGTTACGGAACAGGCCCAGAGACCCAGTACTTC
CASSYGTGPETQYF
>TRBJ1-2|13|TRBV19|NA|NA
TGTGCCAGTAGCAGGACCTTGAGCTATGGCTACACCTTC
CASSRTLSYGYTF
>TRBJ1-1|14|TRBV6-2/TRBV6-3|NA|TRBD1
TGTGTCAGCACCGAGGACAGGGAGGTCACTGAAGCTTTCTTT
CVSTEDREVTEAFF
>TRBJ2-1|17|TRBV27|few|TRBD2
TGTGCCAGCAGTTTAAGTAGCGGGGCAAGCTCCTACAATGAGCAGTTCTTC
CASSLSSGASSYNEQFF
>TRBJ2-6|15|TRBV2|NA|NA
TGTGCCAGCTATATGCGGGGTACAGGGGCCAACGTCCTGACTTTC
CASYMRGTGANVLTF
>TRBJ1-1|14|TRBV10-3|NA|TRBD1
TGTGCCATCAGTGATGGGACAGAGCAACTGAATGCTTTCTTT
CAISDGTEQLNAFF
>TRBJ2-1|15|TRBV7-6|many|NA
TGTGCCAGCAGCTTAGAGAGACCGGCTGGGGTCGAGCAGTTCTTC
CASSLERPAGVEQFF
>TRBJ1-2|14|TRBV6-6|NA|NA
TGTGCCAGCAGCCCTGGGGACATTAACTATGGCTACACCTTC
CASSPGDINYGYTF
>TRBJ2-5|15|TRBV24-1|NA|TRBD1
TGTGCCACCAGTGATTTCCCAGGGGGCGGAGAGACCCAGTACTTC
CATSDFPGGGETQYF
>TRBJ1-1|15|TRBV7-8|few|TRBD1
TGTGCCAGCAGCGATGGACAGGGGGCGCGTGATAGAGCTTTCTTT
CASSDGQGARDRAFF
>TRBJ1-5|15|TRBV7-6|many|NA
TGTGCCAGCAGCTTAGCGGCGGGGACAAATCAGCCCCAGCATTTT
CASSLAAGTNQPQHF
>TRBJ1-5|15|TRBV7-2|many|TRBD1
TGTGCCAGCAGCTCCTACGGGACAGCTGATCAGCCCCAGCATTTT
CASSSYGTADQPQHF
>TRBJ1-1|14|TRBV2|NA|NA
TGTGCCAGCAGTGAAGCGTCAGGAGGGACTGAAGCTTTCTTT
CASSEASGGTEAFF
>TRBJ2-6|14|TRBV5-4|few|NA
TGTGCCTGGGACCTCTACTCTGGGGCCAACGTCCTGACTTTC
CAWDLYSGANVLTF
>TRBJ2-2|15|TRBV19|few|NA
TGTGCCACTTCCCGAGGGGGGGTGAACACCGGGGAGCTGTTTTTT
CATSRGGVNTGELFF
>TRBJ2-1|14|TRBV14|NA|NA
TGTGCCAGCAGCCAGTCACTAGCTTGGAATGAGCAGTTCTTC
CASSQSLAWNEQFF
>TRBJ1-1|16|TRBV4-1|NA|NA
TGCGCCAGCAGCCAGGTACCCAAAAGGATTGACACTGAAGCTTTCTTT
CASSQVPKRIDTEAFF
>TRBJ1-2|15|TRBV4-1|NA|NA
TGCGCCAGCAGCGAGGGCCTGGGTTCTAACTATGGCTACACCTTC
CASSEGLGSNYGYTF
>TRBJ2-1|14|TRBV7-9|many|NA
TGTGCCAGCAGCCCCCTCTTAGGCCCCAATGAGCAGTTCTTC
CASSPLLGPNEQFF
>TRBJ2-3|13|TRBV12-3/TRBV12-4|NA|NA
TGTGCCAGCAACCCCCTAAGCGCAGATACGCAGTATTTT
CASNPLSADTQYF
>TRBJ2-1|17|TRBV7-9|few|TRBD1
TGTGCCAGCAGCCCCCGTCCGGGACAGGGGAGAGGCAATGAGCAGTTCTTC
CASSPRPGQGRGNEQFF
>TRBJ1-5|14|TRBV24-1|NA|NA
TGTGCCACCAGTGAACAAGGGACAAATCAGCCCCAGCATTTT
CATSEQGTNQPQHF
>TRBJ2-2|15|TRBV2|NA|TRBD2
TGTGCCAGCATTAGCGGGGGCTTGGGAACCGGGGAGCTGTTTTTT
CASISGGLGTGELFF
>TRBJ1-1|17|TRBV7-9|few|NA
TGTGCCAGCAGCGCATATACCATACAGGGAATGAACACTGAAGCTTTCTTT
CASSAYTIQGMNTEAFF
>TRBJ1-1|14|TRBV7-9|many|NA
TGTGCCAGCAGCTCGGGACGGTTGAACACTGAAGCTTTCTTT
CASSSGRLNTEAFF
>TRBJ1-2|12|TRBV6-6|NA|NA
TGTGCCAGCAGCGGGGGAGTGGATGGCTACACCTTC
CASSGGVDGYTF
>TRBJ2-7|16|TRBV7-8|NA|NA
TGTGCCAGCAGCTTAGCTAGGCGACAGGTCCCCTACGAGCAGTACTTC
CASSLARRQVPYEQYF
>TRBJ2-3|14|TRBV27|NA|NA
TGTGCCAGCAGTTTGAGGATATTCACAGATACGCAGTATTTT
CASSLRIFTDTQYF
>TRBJ2-7|14|TRBV7-9|many|TRBD2
TGTGCCAGCAGTTCTAGCGGGGGGCACTTCGAGCAGTACTTC
CASSSSGGHFEQYF
>TRBJ1-1|15|TRBV6-5|few|TRBD1
TGTGCCAGCGGTCGAGCCGACAGGGTAGACACTGAAGCTTTCTTT
CASGRADRVDTEAFF
>TRBJ2-2|18|TRBV4-2|once|NA
TGTGCCAGCAGCCTCTCCGGCCTTCTGGCCCAAAGGAGCGGGGAGCTGTTTTTT
CASSLSGLLAQRSGELFF
>TRBJ2-1|17|TRBV29-1|NA|TRBD1
TGCAGCGTCCTCGGCATGGACAGGCCCAGCTCCTACAATGAGCAGTTCTTC
CSVLGMDRPSSYNEQFF
>TRBJ2-1|15|TRBV2|NA|TRBD1
TGTGCCAGCACCTCCCCCAACAGGGGGCTTACTGAGCAGTTCTTC
CASTSPNRGLTEQFF
>TRBJ1-2|13|TRBV6-1|few|TRBD1
TGTGCCAGCAGAGGACAGGGGGCGAACGGCTACACCTTC
CASRGQGANGYTF
>TRBJ1-2|15|TRBV14|NA|TRBD1
TGTGCCAGCAGCCAGGACAGGAGGGGAAACTATGGCTACACCTTC
CASSQDRRGNYGYTF
>TRBJ2-1|16|TRBV27|NA|TRBD2
TGTGCCAGCAGCCTGCCTAGCGGGCGGCCCGGGAATGAGCAGTTCTTC
CASSLPSGRPGNEQFF
>TRBJ2-1|16|TRBV4-2|few|TRBD2
TGTGCCAGCAGCCAAGATCACCTAGCGGGGTGGGATGAGCAGTTCTTC
CASSQDHLAGWDEQFF
>TRBJ2-7|14|TRBV7-9|NA|TRBD1
TGTGCCAGCAGCCTCCGGGACAGCATCTACGAGCAGTACTTC
CASSLRDSIYEQYF
>TRBJ2-1|15|TRBV7-9|many|TRBD1
TGTGCCAGCAGCTTAGGAGGGGGCCACTACAATGAGCAGTTCTTC
CASSLGGGHYNEQFF
>TRBJ2-2|13|TRBV7-6|many|NA
TGTGCCAGCAGCCATACAGGCACCGGGGAGCTGTTTTTT
CASSHTGTGELFF
>TRBJ1-5|12|TRBV27|few|TRBD1
TGTGCCAGCAGTTCATTTGACAGGGTTTTGCATTTT
CASSSFDRVLHF
>TRBJ2-5|16|TRBV5-4|NA|TRBD2
TGTGCCAGCAGCTTTTTCGGGGGGGGCCGATATGAGACCCAGTACTTC
CASSFFGGGRYETQYF
>TRBJ2-1|18|TRBV24-1|once|NA
TGTGCCACCAGTGATTGGACCGGGGACACAAGTTACTACAATGAGCAGTTCTTC
CATSDWTGDTSYYNEQFF